What follows are 21 T cell receptor beta chains derived from one specimen sequenced in a study of cytomegalovirus exposure and HLA in healthy donors. PCR involved 60 Vbeta and 13 Jbeta primers. Method: immunoSEQ multiplex PCR; TCRdb's copy keeps in-frame clones and lacks some. The data contain some 160,000 clones, 84% of them singletons. What was sequenced was PBMCs. Receptors originate from a man aged 18 to 30 in good health and CMV-seronegative.

This clone appeared a single time. This chain links TRBV5-1 with TRBJ2-2, with 9 positions matching TRBD2. Germline V gene sequence: CDR1 SGHRS, CDR2 YFSETQ. This CDR3 region has 18 residues. V lost 0 bases, J lost 4 bases, and 10 bases stayed unmatched. The CDR3 sequence is CASSLVLAGSGGTGELFF. The CDR3 DNA reads as TGCGCCAGCAGCTTGGTTCTAGCGGGAAGCGGGGGCACCGGGGAGCTGTTTTTT.

CDR3 bases: TGTGCCAGCAGCGTAGCGGGGCAAGAGACCCAGTACTTC. Translated, it gives CASSVAGQETQYF. The rearrangement links TRBV9 to TRBJ2-5, with D perhaps TRBD2 (5 bases). Germline CDR1 and CDR2: SGDLS and YYNGEE. Trimming left V 0 bases short and J 2 bases short, with 5 bases between. This CDR3 is built from 13 residues.

The chain recombines TRBV28 with TRBJ2-7; D may be TRBD1 (5 bases). Germline values: CDR1 MDHEN, CDR2 SYDVKM. With 5 bases removed from V and 5 bases from J, the gap between germline ends came to 25 bases. The CDR3 is made up of 17 amino acids. The CDR3, as DNA: TGTGCCAGCAGTCTATCGCCGCTTGGGGCCCGGGTCCACGAGCAGTACTTC. As protein: CASSLSPLGARVHEQYF.

The V gene is TRBV7-3, the J gene TRBJ2-1, with a weak D call TRBD2 (5 bases). The CDR3 contains 15 residues. Trimming removed 2 bases at V and 0 bases at J, with 8 bases between. Germline CDR1 is SGHTA and CDR2 is FQGTGA. The CDR3 DNA reads as TGTGCCAGCAGCTTAGGACTTAACTCCTACAATGAGCAGTTCTTC. Translation: CASSLGLNSYNEQFF.

This clone was seen a few times. The chain carries TRBV10-3 and TRBJ2-7; TRBD2 matches 11 bases. This CDR3 is built from 15 residues. The trim removed 4 bases at V and 3 bases at J, leaving 5 bases unmatched. CDR1 ENHRY and CDR2 SYGVKD come from the germline V gene. CDR3 nucleotides: TGTGCCATCAGTGGCGGGACTAGCGGAAACTACGAGCAGTACTTC. Residues: CAISGGTSGNYEQYF.

The V gene is TRBV19, the J gene TRBJ2-5; 7 bases fit TRBD1. The CDR3 spans 13 residues. Germline CDR1 LNHDA, CDR2 SQIVND (reference sequence). Losses at the gene ends were 8 bases for V and 1 base for J; bases not matched to a gene: 4. The CDR3 reads CASSGTAQETQYF. CDR3 DNA sequence: TGTGCCAGTTCAGGGACAGCCCAAGAGACCCAGTACTTC.

The gene calls are TRBV4-1 and TRBJ2-2, with 7 bases lining up with TRBD2. The V gene end was trimmed by 1 base and the J gene end by 4 bases; junction bases not matched to a gene: 6. The CDR3 contains 16 residues. Germline V gene lookup returns CDR1 MGHRA and CDR2 YSYEKL. CDR3 protein: CASSQGLAAGTGELFF. The DNA of the CDR3 is TGCGCCAGCAGCCAAGGGCTAGCGGCGGGCACCGGGGAGCTGTTTTTT.

V is TRBV7-9 and J is TRBJ2-2, with 7 bases aligning to TRBD1. Germline-derived CDR1 and CDR2 are SEHNR and FQNEAQ (reference sequence). The CDR3 totals 19 residues. The V and J ends lost 2 bases and 3 bases, in that order; junction bases with no gene match: 15. The CDR3 DNA sequence: TGTGCCAGCAGCTTAATTGGGAAGGGGGCCCTCCCGGACACCGGGGAGCTGTTTTTT. This encodes CASSLIGKGALPDTGELFF.

The rearrangement links TRBV2 to TRBJ2-4; the D gene is possibly TRBD2 (5 bases). In germline, CDR1 is SNHLY, CDR2 FYNNEI. The CDR3 has 16 residues. V gave up 6 bases and J gave up 0 bases, with 15 bases separating them. CDR3 DNA sequence: TGTGCCAGCAGCCCAGCGGTCACACTAGCCAAAAACATTCAGTACTTC. Protein product: CASSPAVTLAKNIQYF.

The gene calls are TRBV7-9 and TRBJ2-7; a possible D gene is TRBD2 (6 bases). This CDR3 contains 15 residues. The V gene's germline CDR1 is SEHNR and CDR2 FQNEAQ (reference sequence). V lost 5 bases and J lost 3, with 17 bases in between. This chain's CDR3 is CASSPTGDLGYEQYF. The CDR3 nucleotides read TGTGCCAGCAGCCCTACGGGAGACCTCGGCTACGAGCAGTACTTC.

The chain is built from TRBV23-1 and TRBJ2-5, with 9 bases matching TRBD1. TRBV23-1 is annotated as an ORF whose role is uncertain. V gave up 4 bases and J gave up 4 bases; unmatched junction bases: 7. There are 15 residues in the CDR3. In DNA form, the CDR3 reads TGCGCCAGCAGTCCTCCGGACAGGGGTGGAGAGACCCAGTACTTC. Residues: CASSPPDRGGETQYF.

This chain uses TRBV5-4 with TRBJ1-2; 8 nucleotides match TRBD1. Per germline, CDR1 SGHNT and CDR2 YYREEE (reference sequence). The CDR3 extends over 15 amino acids. The V segment lost 4 bases and the J segment 4 bases; nucleotides outside the gene matches: 9. This CDR3 is CASSHGQGVTYGYTF. For the CDR3, the DNA is TGTGCCAGCAGCCACGGACAGGGTGTTACCTATGGCTACACCTTC.

This rearrangement joins TRBV27 to TRBJ2-1; tentatively, D is TRBD1 (6 bases). CDR1 and CDR2 (germline): MNHEY, SMNVEV (reference sequence). The CDR3 is made up of 14 amino acids. V was pared by 7 bases and J by 0 bases, with 10 bases between. The DNA for the CDR3 is TGTGCCAGCAAGGACAGTAACTCCTACAATGAGCAGTTCTTC. It yields the protein CASKDSNSYNEQFF.

V is TRBV4-1 and J is TRBJ2-3, with a tentative D call TRBD2 (6 bases). Germline values: CDR1 MGHRA, CDR2 YSYEKL. This CDR3 contains 15 residues. V lost 3 bases to trimming and J lost 4 bases, with 14 bases between them. In nucleotides, the CDR3 is TGCGCCAGCAGCCACTTGGGCAGGGACTCAGATACGCAGTATTTT. Its translation: CASSHLGRDSDTQYF.

The CDR3 nucleotides read TGTGCCAGCAGAACGGGACAGCAGAACACCGGGGAGCTGTTTTTT. Translating gives CASRTGQQNTGELFF. The gene calls are TRBV5-4 and TRBJ2-2; TRBD1 matches at 7 bases. The CDR3 has 15 amino acids. V dropped 5 bases and J dropped 1; count of bases not matched to a gene: 5. Germline lookup yields CDR1 SGHNT and CDR2 YYREEE (reference sequence).

V and J are TRBV13 and TRBJ2-3, with 8 bases lining up with TRBD1. This CDR3 is built from 15 residues. The germline V gene encodes CDR1 PRHDT and CDR2 FYEKMQ (reference sequence). J lost 3 bases, V lost 0 bases, and 2 bases had no gene match. This CDR3 reads CASSLGRQGTDTQYF. In DNA, the CDR3 is TGTGCCAGCAGCTTAGGTCGACAGGGGACAGATACGCAGTATTTT.

The chain couples TRBV7-2 to TRBJ2-7; 15 nucleotides align to TRBD2. The CDR3 is made up of 18 amino acids. The ends lost 2 bases at V and 2 bases at J; junction bases unmatched: 7. Germline V gene lookup returns CDR1 SGHTA and CDR2 FQGNSA. CDR3 residues: CASSLRTSGGASPYEQYF. CDR3 bases: TGTGCCAGCAGCTTACGGACTAGCGGGGGGGCCTCCCCCTACGAGCAGTACTTC.

The rearrangement links TRBV6-4 to TRBJ2-1, with TRBD2 identical over 9 bases. With 3 bases clipped from V and 5 bases from J, the junction kept 5 bases outside the gene matches. The CDR3 runs to 15 residues. Germline CDR1 reads MRHNA; CDR2 reads SNTAGT. The CDR3 protein is CASSESAGGNNEQFF. The CDR3 bases are TGTGCCAGCAGTGAGTCTGCGGGAGGGAACAATGAGCAGTTCTTC.

V and J are TRBV19 and TRBJ2-1, with 11 nucleotides matching TRBD1. Germline trimming cut 7 bases from V and 6 bases from J; bases unmatched to any gene: 8. Germline lookup yields CDR1 LNHDA and CDR2 SQIVND (reference sequence). This CDR3 has 15 residues. DNA for the CDR3: TGTGCCAGTACCCGGCGAGGACAGGGGGCCAATGAGCAGTTCTTC. It encodes CASTRRGQGANEQFF.

The genes are TRBV5-1 and TRBJ2-3; TRBD1 might be the D (5 bases). Looked up from germline, CDR1 is SGHRS and CDR2 is YFSETQ. V lost 4 bases and J lost 0, with 18 bases in between. The CDR3 runs to 17 residues. The CDR3, as DNA: TGCGCCAGCAGCAGGCTGGGGCAGGGCACTAGCACAGATACGCAGTATTTT. Translating gives CASSRLGQGTSTDTQYF.

The chain combines TRBV7-8 with TRBJ2-3; perhaps TRBD1 as D (6 bases). There are 13 residues in the CDR3. Germline CDR1 and CDR2: SGHVS and FQNEAQ. V dropped 4 bases and J dropped 7 bases, with 12 bases sitting between them. The CDR3 loop reads CASSSNRVYTQYF. CDR3 in DNA: TGTGCCAGCAGCTCCAACAGGGTGTATACGCAGTATTTT. Combining the CDR3 with reference TRBV7-8 and TRBJ2-3 gives the whole variable domain GAGVSQSPRYKVAKRGQDVALRCDPISGHVSLFWYQQALGQGPEFLTYFQNEAQLDKSGLPSDRFFAERPEGSVSTLKIQRTQQEDSAVYLCASSSNRVYTQYFGPGTRLTVL.